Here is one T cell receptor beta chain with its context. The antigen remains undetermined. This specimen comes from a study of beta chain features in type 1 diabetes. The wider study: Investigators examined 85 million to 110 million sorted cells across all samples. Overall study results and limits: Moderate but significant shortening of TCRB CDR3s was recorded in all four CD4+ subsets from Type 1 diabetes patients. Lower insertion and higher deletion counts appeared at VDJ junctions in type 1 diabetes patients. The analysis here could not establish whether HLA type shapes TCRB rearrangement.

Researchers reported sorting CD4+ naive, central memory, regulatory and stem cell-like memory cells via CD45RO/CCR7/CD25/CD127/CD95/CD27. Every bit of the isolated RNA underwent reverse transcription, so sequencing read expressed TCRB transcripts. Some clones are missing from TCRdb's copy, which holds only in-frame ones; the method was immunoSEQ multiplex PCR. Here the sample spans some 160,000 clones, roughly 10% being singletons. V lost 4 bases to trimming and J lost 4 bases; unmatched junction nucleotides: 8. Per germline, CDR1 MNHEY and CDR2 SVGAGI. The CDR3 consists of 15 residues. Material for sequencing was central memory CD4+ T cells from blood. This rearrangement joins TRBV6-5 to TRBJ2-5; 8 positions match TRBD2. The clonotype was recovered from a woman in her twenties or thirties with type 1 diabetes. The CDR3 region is CASSSQRERRETQYF. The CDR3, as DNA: TGTGCCAGCAGTTCCCAGCGGGAGAGGCGAGAGACCCAGTACTTC.